Each of the 3 T cell receptor beta chains below was sequenced from the same sample in a study of T cells after yellow fever vaccination. TCRdb called the 5' RACE reads again in MiXCR, with one record for every CDR3 protein. The data contain some 350,000 distinct CDR3 sequences, around a tenth of them singletons. The specimen was PBMCs, collected on the day of the first yellow fever vaccination. The receptor source for this set is a man aged 18 to 35 who received the YFV17D yellow fever vaccine.

The chain employs TRBV4-3 and TRBJ1-6, with a tentative D call TRBD1 (5 bases). From germline, CDR1 is LGHNA and CDR2 YSLEER. Deletions cut 0 bases from V and 0 bases from J, with 9 bases between. This CDR3 has 17 amino acids. CDR3 in DNA: TGCGCCAGCAGCCAAGATGGAGGGACCTCCTATAATTCACCCCTCCACTTT. This gives the protein CASSQDGGTSYNSPLHF.

In its sample, this clonotype was seen a few times. V gene TRBV2 combines with J gene TRBJ2-1; D gene uncertain. Germline CDR1 is SNHLY and CDR2 is FYNNEI. V gave up 6 bases and J gave up 6 bases, with 9 bases separating them. This CDR3 is built from 12 residues. The CDR3 reads CASRASGNEQFF. The CDR3 bases are TGTGCCAGCAGGGCTAGTGGCAATGAGCAGTTCTTC.

This clonotype was counted only a few times. This chain connects TRBV15 to TRBJ2-3; D is possibly TRBD2 (6 bases). This CDR3 comprises 13 residues. Germline V gene lookup returns CDR1 LNHNV and CDR2 YYDKDF (reference sequence). With 1 base removed from V and 4 bases from J, the gap between germline ends came to 6 bases. The CDR3, as DNA: TGTGCCACCAGCAGAGGACTAGCAGATACGCAGTATTTT. Translation: CATSRGLADTQYF.